The rows below give T cell receptor beta chains drawn from one sample of a study of molecular identifiers for immune sequencing clone quantification. From the PCR reads, TCRdb called clonotypes with MiXCR, one entry per CDR3 protein. In the table there are about 500,000 distinct CDR3 sequences, around 23% of which are singletons. Sequencing used naive CD8+ T cells from blood, with Jurkat cell RNA spiked in. These receptor sequences come from a human donor in good health. Some libraries in this study had Jurkat cell RNA spiked in. Each CDR3 is given with its conserved first and last residue. Fields, in order: J gene, V gene, CDR3 protein.

j_gene: TRBJ1-5; v_gene: TRBV19; CDR3aa: CASSNTGHLNQPQHF
j_gene: TRBJ2-5; v_gene: TRBV7-2; CDR3aa: CASSLGLAGGLQETQYF
j_gene: TRBJ1-1; v_gene: TRBV6-2/TRBV6-3; CDR3aa: CASSRTGLGTEAFF
j_gene: TRBJ2-4; v_gene: TRBV12-3/TRBV12-4; CDR3aa: CASSYLQGAKNIQYF
j_gene: TRBJ1-1; v_gene: TRBV6-2/TRBV6-3; CDR3aa: CASSRRDEAFF
j_gene: TRBJ1-1; v_gene: TRBV15; CDR3aa: CATSREGHTNSEAFF
j_gene: TRBJ2-5; v_gene: TRBV7-9; CDR3aa: CASSPQALQETQYF
j_gene: TRBJ2-7; v_gene: TRBV12-3/TRBV12-4; CDR3aa: CASSPSRGDTSSYEQYF
j_gene: TRBJ2-4; v_gene: TRBV7-6; CDR3aa: CASSPGQGTKNIQYF
j_gene: TRBJ2-7; v_gene: TRBV4-1; CDR3aa: CASSQSSGGGYEQYF
j_gene: TRBJ1-2; v_gene: TRBV29-1; CDR3aa: CSVVSQRWSGYTF
j_gene: TRBJ2-7; v_gene: TRBV7-2; CDR3aa: CASSLELLGEQYF
j_gene: TRBJ2-3; v_gene: TRBV12-3/TRBV12-4; CDR3aa: CASSLTTTSTGTQYF
j_gene: TRBJ2-7; v_gene: TRBV5-6; CDR3aa: CASSSMTSGTTYEQYF
j_gene: TRBJ2-4; v_gene: TRBV3-1; CDR3aa: CASSQENSGRAKNIQYF
j_gene: TRBJ2-2; v_gene: TRBV28; CDR3aa: CASSDPGELFF
j_gene: TRBJ2-4; v_gene: TRBV19; CDR3aa: CASSMEGLAKNIQYF
j_gene: TRBJ2-2; v_gene: TRBV9; CDR3aa: CASSVVGQGAGELFF
j_gene: TRBJ2-3; v_gene: TRBV24-1; CDR3aa: CATSERPQIAGGYTDTQYF
j_gene: TRBJ2-3; v_gene: TRBV7-6; CDR3aa: CASSADPRDTQYF
j_gene: TRBJ1-5; v_gene: TRBV10-3; CDR3aa: CAISDGGDQPQHF
j_gene: TRBJ2-3; v_gene: TRBV4-1; CDR3aa: CASSSGEGLIDTQYF
j_gene: TRBJ2-5; v_gene: TRBV7-8; CDR3aa: CASREYQETQYF
j_gene: TRBJ2-3; v_gene: TRBV5-1; CDR3aa: CASSFLFDTDTQYF
j_gene: TRBJ2-7; v_gene: TRBV5-1; CDR3aa: CASSLMGQGHYEQYF
j_gene: TRBJ2-6; v_gene: TRBV2; CDR3aa: CASREVEGSGANVLTF
j_gene: TRBJ2-5; v_gene: TRBV10-3; CDR3aa: CAISERELGAQETQYF
j_gene: TRBJ1-2; v_gene: TRBV27; CDR3aa: CASSPGQAYYGYTF
j_gene: TRBJ1-2; v_gene: TRBV9; CDR3aa: CASGSEAYEAYGYTF
j_gene: TRBJ1-2; v_gene: TRBV20-1; CDR3aa: CSARDTEKLNYGYTF
j_gene: TRBJ2-5; v_gene: TRBV6-2/TRBV6-3; CDR3aa: CASSYSGLGQETQYF
j_gene: TRBJ1-5; v_gene: TRBV9; CDR3aa: CASSVVDLIGQPQHF
j_gene: TRBJ2-7; v_gene: TRBV5-5; CDR3aa: CASSLAGQISYEQYF
j_gene: TRBJ2-7; v_gene: TRBV7-9; CDR3aa: CASSLDTSGSGYEQYF
j_gene: TRBJ2-1; v_gene: TRBV28; CDR3aa: CASSFFGTSGRAYNEQFF
j_gene: TRBJ1-1; v_gene: TRBV21-1; CDR3aa: CASSKRGSGNTEAFF
j_gene: TRBJ2-7; v_gene: TRBV6-5; CDR3aa: CASSFQTGGYEQYF
j_gene: TRBJ2-3; v_gene: TRBV7-9; CDR3aa: CASSLQDYTDTQYF